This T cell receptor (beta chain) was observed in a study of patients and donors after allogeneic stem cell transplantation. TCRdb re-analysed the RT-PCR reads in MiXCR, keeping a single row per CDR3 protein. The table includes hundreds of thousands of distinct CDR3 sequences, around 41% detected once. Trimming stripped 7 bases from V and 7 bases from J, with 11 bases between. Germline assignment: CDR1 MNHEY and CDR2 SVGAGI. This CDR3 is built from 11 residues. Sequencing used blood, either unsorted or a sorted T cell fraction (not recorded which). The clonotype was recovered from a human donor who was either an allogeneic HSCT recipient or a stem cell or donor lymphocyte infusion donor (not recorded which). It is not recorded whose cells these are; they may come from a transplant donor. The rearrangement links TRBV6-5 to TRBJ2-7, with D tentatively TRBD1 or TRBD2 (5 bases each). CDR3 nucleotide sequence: TGTGCCAGCACGAGGGGCCGGGAGCAGTACTTC. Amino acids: CASTRGREQYF.